Sequencing of this T cell receptor (beta chain) was carried out in a study of siplizumab effects on memory and regulatory T cells. In its sample, this clone was seen once. Data came from immunoSEQ multiplex PCR; TCRdb stores just in-frame clones and leaves some out. Of over 100,000 clones in the sample, 80% to 95% were seen once. Germline CDR1 is LNHDA and CDR2 is SQIVND (reference sequence). The CDR3 totals 16 residues. The V gene lost 4 bases and the J gene lost 6 bases, with 19 bases spanning the gap. V gene TRBV19 combines with J gene TRBJ2-1; D perhaps matches TRBD1 (6 bases). The sequencing input was CD4+ T cells sorted from blood. This sequence was found in a human donor in good health. CDR3 protein: CASSTNRAPRSNEQFF. For the CDR3, the DNA is TGTGCCAGTAGTACAAACAGGGCCCCGAGATCCAATGAGCAGTTCTTC. The variable domain in full, completed from reference TRBV19 and TRBJ2-1, reads DGGITQSPKYLFRKEGQNVTLSCEQNLNHDAMYWYRQDPGQGLRLIYYSQIVNDFQKGDIAEGYSVSREKKESFPLTVTSAQKNPTAFYLCASSTNRAPRSNEQFFGPGTRLTVL.